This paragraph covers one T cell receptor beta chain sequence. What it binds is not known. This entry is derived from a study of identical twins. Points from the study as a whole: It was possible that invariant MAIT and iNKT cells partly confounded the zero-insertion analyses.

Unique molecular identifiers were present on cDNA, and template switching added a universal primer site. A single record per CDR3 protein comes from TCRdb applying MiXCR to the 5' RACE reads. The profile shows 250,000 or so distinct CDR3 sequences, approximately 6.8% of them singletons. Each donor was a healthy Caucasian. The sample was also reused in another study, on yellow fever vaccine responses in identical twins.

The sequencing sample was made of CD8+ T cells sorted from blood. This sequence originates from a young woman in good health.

CDR3 protein: CASSPTDYQGNEQFF. The DNA for the CDR3 is TGTGCCAGCAGTCCCACGGACTACCAAGGCAATGAGCAGTTCTTC. The chain couples TRBV27 to TRBJ2-1; possibly TRBD2 for D (6 bases). Germline V lookup: CDR1 MNHEY, CDR2 SMNVEV (reference sequence). The CDR3 spans 15 residues. Trimming left V 5 bases short and J 6 bases short, with 17 bases between.